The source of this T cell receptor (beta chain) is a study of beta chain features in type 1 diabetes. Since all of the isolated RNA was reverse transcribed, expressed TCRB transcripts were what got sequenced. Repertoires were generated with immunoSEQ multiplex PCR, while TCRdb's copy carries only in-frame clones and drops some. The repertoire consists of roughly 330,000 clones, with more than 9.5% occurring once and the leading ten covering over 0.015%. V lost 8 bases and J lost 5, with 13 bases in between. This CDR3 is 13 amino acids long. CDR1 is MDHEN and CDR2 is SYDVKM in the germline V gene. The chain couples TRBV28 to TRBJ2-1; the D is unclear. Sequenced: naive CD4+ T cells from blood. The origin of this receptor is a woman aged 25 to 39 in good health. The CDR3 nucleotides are TGTGCCAGCCTTTCCCAGAACAACAATGAGCAGTTCTTC. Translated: CASLSQNNNEQFF.